This T cell receptor beta chain was identified during a study of tumor-infiltrating lymphocytes in localized non-small cell lung cancer. Across the whole study: Some samples were collected after neoadjuvant chemotherapy; smokers, never-smokers and several histologies were included. From each patient, both tumor and uninvolved lung, non-adjacent to tumor, were sampled.

Trimming at V came to 5 bases and at J to 6 bases, leaving 8 bases not matched to a gene. This CDR3 is built from 14 residues. Germline V gives CDR1 LNHDA, CDR2 SQIVND (reference sequence). Profiled with immunoSEQ multiplex PCR; TCRdb holds only in-frame clones, not every one. Counted here are some 30,000 clones, approximately 83% occurring once; the ten biggest clones make up 2% to 2.5%. The V and J genes are TRBV19 and TRBJ1-2, with 8 nucleotides matching TRBD1. This receptor was identified in a human donor with non-small cell lung cancer. Sequenced sample: lung tumor tissue. The CDR3 here is CASSLGQGYDGYTF. The CDR3 coding sequence is TGTGCCAGTAGTCTAGGACAGGGCTACGATGGCTACACCTTC. The full variable domain, in which reference TRBV19 and TRBJ1-2 provide the parts outside the CDR3, is DGGITQSPKYLFRKEGQNVTLSCEQNLNHDAMYWYRQDPGQGLRLIYYSQIVNDFQKGDIAEGYSVSREKKESFPLTVTSAQKNPTAFYLCASSLGQGYDGYTFGSGTRLTVV.